The text below deals with one T cell receptor (beta chain). Its antigen is still unknown. These data belong to a study of beta chain features in type 1 diabetes. General study findings and limits: Among patients, naive, central memory and Treg TCRB repertoires appeared more similar than among healthy donors.

Isolated RNA was reverse transcribed in full, so expressed TCRB transcripts were sequenced. Produced via immunoSEQ multiplex PCR; TCRdb's table is partial and in-frame only. The repertoire holds 850,000 to 900,000 clones, with 15% to 20% as singletons. V was pared by 4 bases and J by 3 bases, with 5 bases of the junction left unmatched. The CDR3 sequence is 15 residues long. Germline CDR1 reads SGHDT; CDR2 reads YYEEEE. The chain couples TRBV5-6 to TRBJ1-5; the match to TRBD1 covers 9 bases. Source material: naive CD4+ T cells from blood. The source of this sequence is a woman aged 18-30 years in good health. The CDR3 is CASSTRDRVNQPQHF. CDR3 coding DNA: TGTGCCAGCAGCACCCGGGACAGGGTCAATCAGCCCCAGCATTTT.